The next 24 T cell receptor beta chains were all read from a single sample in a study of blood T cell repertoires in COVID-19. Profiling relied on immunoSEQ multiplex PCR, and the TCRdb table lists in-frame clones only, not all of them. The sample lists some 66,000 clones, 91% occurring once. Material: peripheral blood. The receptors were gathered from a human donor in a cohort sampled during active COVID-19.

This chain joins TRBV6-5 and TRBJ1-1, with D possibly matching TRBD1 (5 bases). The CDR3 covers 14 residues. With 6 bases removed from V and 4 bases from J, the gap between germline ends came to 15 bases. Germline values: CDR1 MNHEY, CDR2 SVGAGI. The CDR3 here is CASSRGMGGTEAFF. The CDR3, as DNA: TGTGCCAGCAGCCGGGGGATGGGGGGCACTGAAGCTTTCTTT.

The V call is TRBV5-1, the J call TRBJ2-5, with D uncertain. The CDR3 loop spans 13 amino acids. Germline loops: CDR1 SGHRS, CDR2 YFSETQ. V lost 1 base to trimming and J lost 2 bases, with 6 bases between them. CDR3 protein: CASSLPSQETQYF. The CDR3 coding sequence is TGCGCCAGCAGCTTGCCTTCTCAAGAGACCCAGTACTTC.

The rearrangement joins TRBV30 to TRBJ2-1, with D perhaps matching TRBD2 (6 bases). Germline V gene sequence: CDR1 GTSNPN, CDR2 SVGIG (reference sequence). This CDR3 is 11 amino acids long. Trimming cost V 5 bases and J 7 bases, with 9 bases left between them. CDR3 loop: CAWDSGNEQFF. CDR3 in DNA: TGTGCCTGGGATAGCGGAAATGAGCAGTTCTTC.

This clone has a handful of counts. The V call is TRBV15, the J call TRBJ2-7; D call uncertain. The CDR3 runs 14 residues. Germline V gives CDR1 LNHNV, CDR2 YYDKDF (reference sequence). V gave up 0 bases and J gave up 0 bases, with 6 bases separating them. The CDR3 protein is CATSRDTSSYEQYF. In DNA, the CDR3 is TGTGCCACCAGCAGAGACACAAGCTCCTACGAGCAGTACTTC.

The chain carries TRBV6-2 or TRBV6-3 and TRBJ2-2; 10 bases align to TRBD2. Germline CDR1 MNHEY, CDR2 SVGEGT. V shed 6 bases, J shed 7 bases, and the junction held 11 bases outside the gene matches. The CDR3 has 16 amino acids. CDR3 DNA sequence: TGTGCCAGCAGCGAGCGGGGGGGCCTTGATTTCGGGGAGCTGTTTTTT. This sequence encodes CASSERGGLDFGELFF.

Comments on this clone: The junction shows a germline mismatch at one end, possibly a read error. This CDR3 is CASSPRHF. The DNA for the CDR3 is TGTGCCAGCAGCCCCCGGCATTTT. The V and J genes are TRBV7-3 and TRBJ1-5; the D is unclear. Germline assignment: CDR1 SGHTA and CDR2 FQGTGA. The CDR3 runs 8 residues.

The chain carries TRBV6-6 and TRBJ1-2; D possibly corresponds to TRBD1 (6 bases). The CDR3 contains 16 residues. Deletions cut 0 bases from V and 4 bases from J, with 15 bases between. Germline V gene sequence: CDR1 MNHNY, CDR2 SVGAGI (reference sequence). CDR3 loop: CASSYSGEQGFYGYTF. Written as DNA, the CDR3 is TGTGCCAGCAGTTACTCGGGGGAACAGGGTTTCTATGGCTACACCTTC.

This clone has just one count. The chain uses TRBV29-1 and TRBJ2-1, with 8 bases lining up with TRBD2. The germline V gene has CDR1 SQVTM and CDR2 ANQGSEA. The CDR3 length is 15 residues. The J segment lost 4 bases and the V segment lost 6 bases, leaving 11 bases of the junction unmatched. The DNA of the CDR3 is TGCAGCGTCTCCTTAGCGGGGACGAATTACAATGAGCAGTTCTTC. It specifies CSVSLAGTNYNEQFF.

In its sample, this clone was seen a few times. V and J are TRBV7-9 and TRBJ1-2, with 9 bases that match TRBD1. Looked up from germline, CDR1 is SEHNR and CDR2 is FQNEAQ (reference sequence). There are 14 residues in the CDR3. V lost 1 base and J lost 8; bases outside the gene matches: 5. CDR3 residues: CASSLGGQGRGYTF. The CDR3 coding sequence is TGTGCCAGCAGCTTAGGGGGACAGGGCCGGGGCTACACCTTC. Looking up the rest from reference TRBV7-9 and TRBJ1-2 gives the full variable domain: DTGVSQNPRHKITKRGQNVTFRCDPISEHNRLYWYRQTLGQGPEFLTYFQNEAQLEKSRLLSDRFSAERPKGSFSTLEIQRTEQGDSAMYLCASSLGGQGRGYTFGSGTRLTVV.

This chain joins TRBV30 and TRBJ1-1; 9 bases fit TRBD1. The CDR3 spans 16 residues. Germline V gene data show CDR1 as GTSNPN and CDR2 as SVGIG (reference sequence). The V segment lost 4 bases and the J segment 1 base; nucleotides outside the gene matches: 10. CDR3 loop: CAWTNLGTGTNTEAFF. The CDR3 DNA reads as TGTGCCTGGACAAACCTCGGGACAGGGACGAACACTGAAGCTTTCTTT.

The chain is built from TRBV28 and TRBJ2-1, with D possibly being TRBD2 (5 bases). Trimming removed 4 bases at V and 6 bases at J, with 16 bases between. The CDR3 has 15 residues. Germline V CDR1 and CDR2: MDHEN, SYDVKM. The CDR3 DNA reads TGTGCCAGCAGTTCTATTCCCCTAGGGAGCAATGAGCAGTTCTTC. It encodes CASSSIPLGSNEQFF.

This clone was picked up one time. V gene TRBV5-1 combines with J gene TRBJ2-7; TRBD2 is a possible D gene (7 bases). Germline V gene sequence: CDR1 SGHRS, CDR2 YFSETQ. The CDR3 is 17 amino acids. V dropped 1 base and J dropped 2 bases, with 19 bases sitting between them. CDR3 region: CASSLFRGGSRTYEQYF. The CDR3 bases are TGCGCCAGCAGCTTGTTTAGGGGGGGCTCCCGGACCTACGAGCAGTACTTC.

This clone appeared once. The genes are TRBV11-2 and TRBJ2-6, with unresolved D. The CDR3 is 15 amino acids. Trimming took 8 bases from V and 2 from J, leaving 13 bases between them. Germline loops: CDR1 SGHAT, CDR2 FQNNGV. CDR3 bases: TGTGCCAGCGTCAGGCAGCCCACTGGGGCCAACGTCCTGACTTTC. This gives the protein CASVRQPTGANVLTF.

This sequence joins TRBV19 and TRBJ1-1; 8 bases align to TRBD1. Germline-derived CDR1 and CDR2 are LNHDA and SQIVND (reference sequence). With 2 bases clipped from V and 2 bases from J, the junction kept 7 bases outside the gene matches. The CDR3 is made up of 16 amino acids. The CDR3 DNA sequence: TGTGCCAGTAGTATAATGTCAGGGGGCGATAACACTGAAGCTTTCTTT. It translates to CASSIMSGGDNTEAFF.

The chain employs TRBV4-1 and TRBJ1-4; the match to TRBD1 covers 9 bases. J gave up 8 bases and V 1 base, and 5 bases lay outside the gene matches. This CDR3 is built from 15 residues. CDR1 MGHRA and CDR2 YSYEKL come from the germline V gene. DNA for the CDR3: TGCGCCAGCAGCCAAGGCGGACAGGGGTTCGAAAAACTGTTTTTT. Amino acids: CASSQGGQGFEKLFF.

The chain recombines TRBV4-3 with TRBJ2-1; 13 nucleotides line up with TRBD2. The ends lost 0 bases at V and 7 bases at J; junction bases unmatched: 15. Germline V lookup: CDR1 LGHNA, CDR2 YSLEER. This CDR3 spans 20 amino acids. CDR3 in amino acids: CASSQDLLELGTSGINEQFF. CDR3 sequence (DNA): TGCGCCAGCAGCCAAGACTTGCTCGAACTCGGGACTAGCGGGATTAATGAGCAGTTCTTC.

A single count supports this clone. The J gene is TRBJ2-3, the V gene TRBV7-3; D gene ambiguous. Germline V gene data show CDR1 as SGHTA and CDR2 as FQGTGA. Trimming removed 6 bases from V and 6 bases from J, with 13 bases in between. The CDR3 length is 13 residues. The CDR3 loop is CASSLRPSDTQYF. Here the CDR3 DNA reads TGTGCCAGCAGTTTGAGGCCATCTGATACGCAGTATTTT.

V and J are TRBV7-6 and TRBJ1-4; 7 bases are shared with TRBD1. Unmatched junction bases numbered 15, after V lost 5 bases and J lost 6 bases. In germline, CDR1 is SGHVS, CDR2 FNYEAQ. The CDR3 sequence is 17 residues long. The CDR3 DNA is TGTGCCAGCAGCCGTACTAGGATAGGGGGCGAAGATGAAAAACTGTTTTTT. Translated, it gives CASSRTRIGGEDEKLFF.

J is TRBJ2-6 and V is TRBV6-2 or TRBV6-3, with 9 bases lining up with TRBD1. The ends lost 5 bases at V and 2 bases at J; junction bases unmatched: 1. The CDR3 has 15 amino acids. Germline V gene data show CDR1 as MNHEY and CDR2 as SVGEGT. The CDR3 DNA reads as TGTGCCAGCAGTACAGGGGGCGCTGGGGCCAACGTCCTGACTTTC. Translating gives CASSTGGAGANVLTF.

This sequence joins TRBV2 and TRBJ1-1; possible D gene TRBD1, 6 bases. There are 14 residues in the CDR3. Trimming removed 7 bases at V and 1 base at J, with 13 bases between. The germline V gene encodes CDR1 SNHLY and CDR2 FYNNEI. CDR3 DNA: TGTGCCAGCATGAGGCGGACAGCGAACACTGAAGCTTTCTTT. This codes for CASMRRTANTEAFF.

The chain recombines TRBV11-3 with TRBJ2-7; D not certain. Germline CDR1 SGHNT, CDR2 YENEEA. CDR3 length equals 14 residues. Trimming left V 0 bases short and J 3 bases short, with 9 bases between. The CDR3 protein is CASSLDSTDYEQYF. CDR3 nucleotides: TGTGCCAGCAGCTTAGATAGCACGGACTACGAGCAGTACTTC.

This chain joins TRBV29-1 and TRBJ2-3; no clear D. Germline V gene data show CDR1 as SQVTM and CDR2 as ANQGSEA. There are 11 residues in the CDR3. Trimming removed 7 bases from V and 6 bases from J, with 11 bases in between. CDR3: CSAANSDTQYF. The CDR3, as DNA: TGCAGCGCGGCCAACAGCGATACGCAGTATTTT.

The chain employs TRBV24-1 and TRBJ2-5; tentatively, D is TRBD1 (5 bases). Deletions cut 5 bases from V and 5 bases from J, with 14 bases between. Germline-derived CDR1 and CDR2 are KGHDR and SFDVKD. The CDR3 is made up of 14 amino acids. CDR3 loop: CATSGPDSKETQYF. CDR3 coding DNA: TGTGCCACCAGTGGGCCTGACAGTAAGGAGACCCAGTACTTC.

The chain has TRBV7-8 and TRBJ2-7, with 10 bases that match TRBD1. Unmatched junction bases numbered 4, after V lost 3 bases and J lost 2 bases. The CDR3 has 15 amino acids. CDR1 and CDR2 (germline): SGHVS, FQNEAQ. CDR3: CASSLGQGYAYEQYF. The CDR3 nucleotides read TGTGCCAGCAGCTTGGGACAGGGGTATGCCTACGAGCAGTACTTC.